These T cell receptor beta chains were read from a single sample in a study of T cell responses to AZD1222 COVID-19 vaccine. Measured with immunoSEQ multiplex PCR; TCRdb has only the in-frame clones, and not every one. The table includes roughly 110,000 clones, around nine tenths detected once. This specimen was peripheral blood, taken 28 days after the second AZD1222 dose. The receptors were sampled from an adult who received the AZD1222 COVID-19 vaccine. Both conserved end residues are trimmed from each CDR3. D genes are given only for firm matches.

V gene	D gene	CDR3 protein
TRBV10-2	.	ASSESKRSNQPQH
TRBV12-3/TRBV12-4	.	ASSPAAFGEQY
TRBV5-1	.	ASSLGRENEQF
TRBV19	.	ASSISLRDTEAF
TRBV6-1	.	ASSEAVGPSGNTIY
TRBV4-1	TRBD2	ASSQEPGLAGVNEQF
TRBV12-3/TRBV12-4	.	ASSYSGVQPQH
TRBV19	.	ASGNRKIYGYT
TRBV3-1/TRBV3-2	TRBD1	ASSPSTGDGYT
TRBV18	TRBD2	ASSPLAGGLNEQF
TRBV4-1	.	ASSQDRAANQPQH
TRBV14	TRBD2	ASSQIRTSQETQY
TRBV11-2	.	ASSRGVGLHEQF
TRBV5-6	TRBD1	ASSLPRGQAPLSTEAF
TRBV28	.	ASSLGISGGAF
TRBV4-2	.	ASSQAPWTESSYNEQF
TRBV7-2	TRBD2	ASSHRLAGGLSTDTQY
TRBV6-1	.	ASSDQPWTEAF
TRBV14	.	ASSQVQYTQY
TRBV13	.	ASSHGGRGQPQH
TRBV29-1	TRBD2	SVTQGLAGITDTQY
TRBV10-1	.	ASKPGQNTEAF
TRBV21-1	.	ASSKGGDSEVGNTEAF
TRBV13	.	ASSFSRGLGTEAF
TRBV27	.	ASRYEGTYNSPLH
TRBV5-4	.	ASSLAGSLKGTEAF
TRBV5-4	.	ASSRSGGSLYEQY
TRBV12-5	.	ASALTNTGELF
TRBV6-5	.	ASSQPGALSHGYT
TRBV9	TRBD2	ASSVALAGREQF
TRBV30	TRBD1	AWSRSRRGRTEAF
TRBV30	.	AWSDSLQETQY